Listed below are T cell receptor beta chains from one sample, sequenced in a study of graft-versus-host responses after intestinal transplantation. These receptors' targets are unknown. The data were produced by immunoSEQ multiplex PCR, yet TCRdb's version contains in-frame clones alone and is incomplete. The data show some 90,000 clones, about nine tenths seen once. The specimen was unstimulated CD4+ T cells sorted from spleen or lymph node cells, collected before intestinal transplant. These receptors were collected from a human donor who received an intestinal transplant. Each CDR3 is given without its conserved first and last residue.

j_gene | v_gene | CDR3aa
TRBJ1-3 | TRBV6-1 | ASSGQGSDYSGNTIY
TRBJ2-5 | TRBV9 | ASSPGQVQETQY
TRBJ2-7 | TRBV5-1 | ASSGKGTGLEQY
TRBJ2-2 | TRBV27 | ASSPGSRTGELF
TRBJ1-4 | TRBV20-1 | SARGGEKLF
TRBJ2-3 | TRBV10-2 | ASSDGGVYTDTQY
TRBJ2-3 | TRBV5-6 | ASSPGLARDTQY
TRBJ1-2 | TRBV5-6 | ASSLPGIYGYT
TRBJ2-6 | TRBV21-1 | ASSNRGGANVLT
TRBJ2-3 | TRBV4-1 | ASSQTRLAPDTQY
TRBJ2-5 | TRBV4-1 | ASSLDRGRETQY
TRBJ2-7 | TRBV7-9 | ASSSFGAGDSYEQY
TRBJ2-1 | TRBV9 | ASSDYRVPSYNEQF
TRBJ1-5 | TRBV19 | ASRGEYNQPQH
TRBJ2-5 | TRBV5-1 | ASSPLPGLGGETQY
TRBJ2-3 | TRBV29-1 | SAQGQSFPTDTQY
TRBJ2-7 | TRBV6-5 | ASSYLGGVYEQY
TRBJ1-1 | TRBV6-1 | ASSELVLTGAF
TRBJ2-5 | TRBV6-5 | ASSYSRGGRETQY
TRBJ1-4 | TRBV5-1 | ASSLGGSEKLF
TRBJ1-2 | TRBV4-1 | ASSQLTANYGYT
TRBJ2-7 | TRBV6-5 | ASSYGGLAHPYEQY
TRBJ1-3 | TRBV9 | ASTPDRTGNTIY
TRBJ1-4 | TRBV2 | ASSVDLRDRVATNEKLF